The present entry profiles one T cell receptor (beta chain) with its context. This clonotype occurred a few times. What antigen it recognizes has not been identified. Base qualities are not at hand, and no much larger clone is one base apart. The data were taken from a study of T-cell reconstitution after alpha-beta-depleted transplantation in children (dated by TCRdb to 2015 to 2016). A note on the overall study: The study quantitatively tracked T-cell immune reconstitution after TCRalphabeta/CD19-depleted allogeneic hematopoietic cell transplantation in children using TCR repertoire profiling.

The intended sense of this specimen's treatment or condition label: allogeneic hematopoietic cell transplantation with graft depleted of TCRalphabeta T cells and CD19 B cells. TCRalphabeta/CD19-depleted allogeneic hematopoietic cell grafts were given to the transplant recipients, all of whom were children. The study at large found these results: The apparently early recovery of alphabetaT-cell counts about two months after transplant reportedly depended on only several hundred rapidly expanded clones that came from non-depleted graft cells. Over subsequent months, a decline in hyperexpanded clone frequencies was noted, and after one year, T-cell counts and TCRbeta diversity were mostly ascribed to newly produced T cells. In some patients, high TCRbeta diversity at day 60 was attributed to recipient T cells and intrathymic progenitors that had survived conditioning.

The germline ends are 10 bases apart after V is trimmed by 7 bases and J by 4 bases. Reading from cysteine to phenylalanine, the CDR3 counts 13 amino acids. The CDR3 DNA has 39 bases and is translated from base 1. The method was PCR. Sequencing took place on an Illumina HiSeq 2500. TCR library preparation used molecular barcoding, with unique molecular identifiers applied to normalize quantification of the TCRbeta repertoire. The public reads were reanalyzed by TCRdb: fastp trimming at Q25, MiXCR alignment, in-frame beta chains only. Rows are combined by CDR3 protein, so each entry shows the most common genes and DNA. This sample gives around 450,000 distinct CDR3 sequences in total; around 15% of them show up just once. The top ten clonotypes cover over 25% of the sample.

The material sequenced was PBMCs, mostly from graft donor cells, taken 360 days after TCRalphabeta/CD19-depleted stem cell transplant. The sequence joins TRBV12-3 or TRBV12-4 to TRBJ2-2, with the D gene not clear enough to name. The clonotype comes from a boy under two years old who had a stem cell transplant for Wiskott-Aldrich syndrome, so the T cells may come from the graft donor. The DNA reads TGTGCCAGCAACCAGGACCCCACCGGGGAGCTGTTTTTT. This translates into CASNQDPTGELFF.